The 25 T cell receptor beta chains below were found in one sample sequenced in a study of a mutant IDH1 vaccine in newly diagnosed glioma (dated by TCRdb to the early 2020s). Receptors were amplified or captured by the immunoSEQ multiplex PCR assay. The table was pulled from immuneACCESS by TCRdb, which kept in-frame rearrangements only. Such tables lose some clones; where checked, under half of the loss comes from unresolved V genes, and the rest has no known cause. The table for this sample lists tens of thousands of clones; 83% of them were counted only once. Around 7% of the sample belongs to the ten largest clones. The label giving this sample's time point can be read as: baseline, week 1 (first vaccination visit). Read against the paper, the sample's treatment or condition label means: pre-vaccination baseline after standard-of-care therapy. The sequencing here drew on PBMCs, taken from a glioma patient treated with radiotherapy, temozolomide or both. All receptors come from a woman aged 45-59 years with glioma.

The chain employs TRBV28 and TRBJ1-1; 8 bases agree with TRBD1. The CDR3 extends over 14 amino acids. Germline V gives CDR1 MDHEN, CDR2 SYDVKM. The trim removed 2 bases at V and 8 bases at J, leaving 7 bases unmatched. Written as DNA, the CDR3 is TGTGCCAGCAGTTTAGTGGCAGGGGGCCGGGAAGCTTTCTTT. Translation gives CASSLVAGGREAFF.

The chain carries TRBV5-1 and TRBJ2-7; TRBD2 matches 7 bases. The CDR3 consists of 15 residues. With V trimmed by 7 bases and J by 4 bases, 14 bases remained unmatched. Germline values: CDR1 SGHRS, CDR2 YFSETQ. CDR3 sequence reads: CASGLESGAGYEQYF. The CDR3 DNA sequence: TGCGCCAGCGGACTGGAAAGCGGGGCGGGGTACGAGCAGTACTTC.

The chain uses TRBV7-8 and TRBJ1-6; no clear D gene. The CDR3 is made up of 13 amino acids. The ends were cut back, 1 base at V and 7 bases at J, with 5 bases in the middle. Germline V CDR1 and CDR2: SGHVS, FQNEAQ. CDR3 residues: CASSLVDNSPLHF. In DNA form, the CDR3 reads TGTGCCAGCAGCTTAGTCGACAATTCACCCCTCCACTTT. The entire variable domain, with the rest obtained from reference TRBV7-8 and TRBJ1-6, is as follows: GAGVSQSPRYKVAKRGQDVALRCDPISGHVSLFWYQQALGQGPEFLTYFQNEAQLDKSGLPSDRFFAERPEGSVSTLKIQRTQQEDSAVYLCASSLVDNSPLHFGNGTRLTVT.

V gene TRBV19 combines with J gene TRBJ1-5; TRBD1 might be the D (6 bases). The CDR3 is 13 amino acids. Germline CDR1 and CDR2: LNHDA and SQIVND (reference sequence). With 8 bases removed from V and 11 bases from J, the gap between germline ends came to 19 bases. The CDR3 region is CASVGRGDRAQHF. In DNA form, the CDR3 reads TGTGCCAGTGTTGGCAGGGGAGATAGGGCCCAGCATTTT.

This clone was observed once. The rearrangement links TRBV6-5 to TRBJ2-7; D remains ambiguous. The CDR3 is made up of 13 amino acids. Per the germline V gene, CDR1 is MNHEY and CDR2 is SVGAGI. Deletions cut 7 bases from V and 2 bases from J, with 12 bases between. The CDR3 nucleotides are TGTGCCAGCACCGAGGCCGGTACCTACGAGCAGTACTTC. Protein: CASTEAGTYEQYF.

This chain joins TRBV10-3 and TRBJ1-6; 8 bases match TRBD1. Per the germline V gene, CDR1 is ENHRY and CDR2 is SYGVKD. V shed 9 bases, J shed 8 bases, and the junction held 15 bases outside the gene matches. The CDR3 consists of 16 residues. CDR3: CAIAQGVNIIDSPLHF. The CDR3, as DNA: TGTGCCATAGCACAGGGGGTAAACATAATTGATTCACCCCTCCACTTT.

The rearrangement uses TRBV5-4 and TRBJ2-7, with TRBD2 matching 14 bases. Germline CDR1 and CDR2: SGHNT and YYREEE (reference sequence). The CDR3 extends over 17 amino acids. V was pared by 3 bases and J by 1 base, with 6 bases of the junction left unmatched. The CDR3 here is CASSSGLAGGLSYEQYF. The DNA of the CDR3 is TGTGCCAGCAGCTCCGGACTAGCGGGGGGCCTATCCTACGAGCAGTACTTC.

The rearrangement uses TRBV7-6 and TRBJ2-7; a possible D gene is TRBD1 (6 bases). This CDR3 region has 12 residues. The V end lost 5 bases, the J end lost 6 bases, and 11 bases lay between the germline ends. Germline values: CDR1 SGHVS, CDR2 FNYEAQ. The CDR3 bases are TGTGCCAGCAGCCAAACAGGGATCGAGCAGTACTTC. Translation: CASSQTGIEQYF. Based on the CDR3 plus reference TRBV7-6 and TRBJ2-7, the full variable domain is GAGVSQSPRYKVTKRGQDVALRCDPISGHVSLYWYRQALGQGPEFLTYFNYEAQQDKSGLPNDRFSAERPEGSISTLTIQRTEQRDSAMYRCASSQTGIEQYFGPGTRLTVT.

This CDR3 is CASSSAGQSYEQYF. Written as DNA, the CDR3 is TGTGCCAGCAGCTCTGCGGGACAGAGTTACGAGCAGTACTTC. The chain links TRBV7-9 to TRBJ2-7; a possible D gene is TRBD1 (7 bases). The CDR3 is made up of 14 amino acids. Germline loops: CDR1 SEHNR, CDR2 FQNEAQ (reference sequence). V lost 4 bases and J 4 bases, leaving 14 bases between the germline ends.

V is TRBV11-2 and J is TRBJ2-5; D not resolved. Germline CDR1 SGHAT, CDR2 FQNNGV. This CDR3 is built from 11 residues. The ends were cut back, 5 bases at V and 7 bases at J, with 8 bases in the middle. The CDR3: CASSPSGTQYF. DNA of the CDR3: TGTGCCAGCAGCCCGTCAGGGACCCAGTACTTC. The variable domain in full, completed from reference TRBV11-2 and TRBJ2-5, reads EAGVAQSPRYKIIEKRQSVAFWCNPISGHATLYWYQQILGQGPKLLIQFQNNGVVDDSQLPKDRFSAERLKGVDSTLKIQPAKLEDSAVYLCASSPSGTQYFGPGTRLLVL.

In DNA form, the CDR3 reads TGTGCCAGCAGTCCCCCGGGGGAGCAGTACTTC. Translated, it gives CASSPPGEQYF. The chain uses TRBV6-1 and TRBJ2-7; D perhaps matches TRBD2 (5 bases). Trimming left V 5 bases short and J 7 bases short, with 9 bases between. Per germline, CDR1 MNHNS and CDR2 SASEGT. This CDR3 region has 11 residues.

CDR3 protein: CASYADSRTEAFF. The CDR3 DNA reads TGTGCCAGCTACGCCGACAGCAGGACTGAAGCTTTCTTT. This sequence joins TRBV18 and TRBJ1-1; tentative D call: TRBD1 (5 bases). This CDR3 is 13 amino acids long. V was trimmed by 7 bases and J by 5 bases, leaving 14 bases between them. Germline V CDR1 and CDR2: KGHSH, LQKENI.

In the case of this clone: The sample carries other DNA sequences with the same CDR3. CDR3 amino acids: CASSSASTDTQYF. The CDR3 nucleotides read TGCGCCAGCAGCTCGGCGTCCACAGATACGCAGTATTTT. The rearrangement joins TRBV5-1 to TRBJ2-3; no clear D. Between the trimmed V and J ends, which lost 3 bases and 2 bases, there was a span of 7 bases. CDR3 length: 13 amino acids. Germline V gene lookup returns CDR1 SGHRS and CDR2 YFSETQ.

This chain joins TRBV5-1 and TRBJ2-7; D possibly corresponds to TRBD2 (5 bases). The V gene lost 2 bases and the J gene lost 2 bases, with 11 bases spanning the gap. The CDR3 totals 14 residues. Germline CDR1 SGHRS, CDR2 YFSETQ. CDR3 protein: CASSFTGEPYEQYF. CDR3 nucleotide sequence: TGCGCCAGCAGCTTCACCGGGGAGCCCTACGAGCAGTACTTC.

The chain is built from TRBV4-2 and TRBJ2-3; weak D call: TRBD1 (5 bases). Trimming stripped 4 bases from V and 4 bases from J, with 12 bases between. The CDR3 extends over 14 amino acids. Germline V gene lookup returns CDR1 LGHNA and CDR2 YNFKEQ. The CDR3: CASSRPEGADTQYF. The CDR3, as DNA: TGTGCCAGCAGCCGACCCGAAGGGGCAGATACGCAGTATTTT.

The chain joins TRBV30 to TRBJ1-6, with 9 bases matching TRBD1. The CDR3 sequence is 16 residues long. From germline, CDR1 is GTSNPN and CDR2 SVGIG (reference sequence). J was trimmed by 7 bases and V by 6 bases; bases with no gene match: 13. The CDR3 nucleotides are TGTGCCTGTCCCGGGACAGGGAATTTGAGAAATTCACCCCTCCACTTT. Its protein is CACPGTGNLRNSPLHF. Drawing the rest from reference TRBV30 and TRBJ1-6, the complete variable domain is SQTIHQWPATLVQPVGSPLSLECTVEGTSNPNLYWYRQAAGRGLQLLFYSVGIGQISSEVPQNLSASRPQDRQFILSSKKLLLSDSGFYLCACPGTGNLRNSPLHFGNGTRLTVT.

V usage is TRBV6-1 and J usage is TRBJ1-3; unclear D gene. Looked up from germline, CDR1 is MNHNS and CDR2 is SASEGT. Trimming left V 2 bases short and J 0 bases short, with 5 bases between. The CDR3 consists of 14 residues. The CDR3 here is CASSERFSGNTIYF. CDR3 bases: TGTGCCAGCAGTGAAAGGTTCTCTGGAAACACCATATATTTT.

J is TRBJ1-5 and V is TRBV27; the D gene is possibly TRBD1 (6 bases). This CDR3 has 15 residues. Trimming took off 5 bases at V and 1 base at J, with 12 bases between the two ends. CDR1 is MNHEY and CDR2 is SMNVEV in the germline V gene (reference sequence). The CDR3 reads CASSVGGRSNQPQHF. CDR3 bases: TGTGCCAGCAGTGTCGGGGGCCGGAGCAATCAGCCCCAGCATTTT.

V is TRBV11-2 and J is TRBJ2-2, with D possibly TRBD2 on 5 matching bases. There are 14 residues in the CDR3. Trimming stripped 6 bases from V and 2 bases from J, with 10 bases between. The germline CDR1 and CDR2 sequences are SGHAT and FQNNGV. For the CDR3, the DNA is TGTGCCAGCAGGGAACGGGGAAACACCGGGGAGCTGTTTTTT. Its translation: CASRERGNTGELFF.

Concerning this clone itself: A clone one base away is much larger, so this may be a read error. The CDR3: CASRDNSGANVLTF. For the CDR3, the DNA is TGTGCCAGCAGGGACAACTCTGGGGCCAACGTCCTGACTTTC. The chain joins TRBV7-3 to TRBJ2-6, with a tentative D call TRBD1 (5 bases). The germline CDR1 and CDR2 sequences are SGHTA and FQGTGA. V dropped 6 bases and J dropped 0 bases, with 6 bases sitting between them. This CDR3 contains 14 residues.

The table lists this clone with a few counts. V usage is TRBV4-3 and J usage is TRBJ1-1; D unclear. Trimming left V 4 bases short and J 4 bases short, with 10 bases between. Per the germline V gene, CDR1 is LGHNA and CDR2 is YSLEER. The CDR3 has 13 amino acids. Here the CDR3 DNA reads TGCGCCAGCAGCCTGACCGGTGGCACTGAAGCTTTCTTT. It specifies CASSLTGGTEAFF.

This clone is a singleton in its sample. This sequence joins TRBV19 and TRBJ1-1; D may be TRBD1 (6 bases). Germline V lookup: CDR1 LNHDA, CDR2 SQIVND (reference sequence). The V end was cut by 6 bases, the J end by 0 bases, with 11 bases between. This CDR3 spans 14 amino acids. The CDR3: CASRKGDMNTEAFF. The CDR3 DNA reads as TGTGCCAGTAGGAAGGGGGACATGAACACTGAAGCTTTCTTT.

The chain links TRBV18 to TRBJ2-5, with 7 bases matching TRBD1. Germline CDR1 KGHSH, CDR2 LQKENI. The J segment lost 5 bases and the V segment lost 4 bases, leaving 4 bases of the junction unmatched. The CDR3 contains 13 residues. CDR3 coding DNA: TGTGCCAGCTCACTCGGACAGGAGGAGACCCAGTACTTC. Amino acids: CASSLGQEETQYF.

The chain links TRBV14 to TRBJ1-4; 7 positions match TRBD1. In germline, CDR1 is SGHDN, CDR2 FVKESK. J lost 7 bases, V lost 3 bases, and 14 bases had no gene match. The CDR3 covers 17 residues. The CDR3 nucleotides are TGTGCCAGCAGCCACCTAAGGGCCGACAGGGAGGGTGAAAAACTGTTTTTT. The encoded protein is CASSHLRADREGEKLFF.

The V gene is TRBV6-6, the J gene TRBJ1-2; D is unclear. Germline V gene sequence: CDR1 MNHNY, CDR2 SVGAGI (reference sequence). This CDR3 is 16 amino acids long. With 2 bases removed from V and 6 bases from J, the gap between germline ends came to 19 bases. CDR3 DNA: TGTGCCAGCAGTTACGGACTCCAAGGCGGGTCTCATGGCTACACCTTC. Protein sequence: CASSYGLQGGSHGYTF.